This T cell receptor beta chain was obtained from a study of a mutant IDH1 vaccine in newly diagnosed glioma. Study-level information: Treated patients, about 62% male and approximately 40% female, averaged 40.4 years of age. Study-level results: Immune responses induced by vaccination arose in 93.3% of the patients. Shifts in the top peripheral T cell clonotypes seemed unrelated to pseudoprogression.

On this clone: Its antigen remains unidentified.

The CDR3 runs to 14 residues. With V trimmed by 4 bases and J by 5 bases, 5 bases remained unmatched. Germline lookup yields CDR1 SGHRS and CDR2 YFSETQ. The repertoire was sequenced with immunoSEQ multiplex PCR; TCRdb's copy has only in-frame clones and lacks some. This table has 25,000 to 35,000 clones, around 89% appearing once. Noted time point: week 5, during vaccination. What each vaccine dose contained was 300 ug of mutant IDH1 20-mer peptide, accompanied by topical imiquimod. The astrocytomas were IDH1-mutant, ATRX-negative, and WHO grade 3 or 4. The J gene is TRBJ1-4, the V gene TRBV5-1; the match to TRBD1 covers 7 bases. The sequenced sample was PBMCs, obtained from a glioma patient whose treatment included an IDH1 peptide vaccine. This TCR was recovered from a man younger than 35 with glioma. The CDR3 spells CASSPTGINEKLFF. In nucleotides, the CDR3 is TGCGCCAGCAGCCCGACAGGGATCAATGAAAAACTGTTTTTT.